The 2 T cell receptor beta chains below come from one sample, sequenced in a study of blood T cell repertoires in COVID-19. Clones were sequenced by immunoSEQ multiplex PCR, and TCRdb holds only the in-frame ones, with some missing. The sample records about 51,000 clones, roughly 86% being singletons. Sequenced sample: peripheral blood. The receptors shown here come from a man older than 75 with active COVID-19.

The chain joins TRBV3-1 (or the pseudogene TRBV3-2) to TRBJ2-7; 10 bases are shared with TRBD1. Trimming at V came to 4 bases and at J to 6 bases, leaving 6 bases not matched to a gene. This CDR3 comprises 14 residues. Germline CDR1 reads LGHDT; CDR2 reads YNNKEL (reference sequence). Written as DNA, the CDR3 is TGTGCCAGCAGCCCGGGACAGGGGCTGGGCGAGCAGTACTTC. Its translation: CASSPGQGLGEQYF.

The rearrangement links TRBV27 to TRBJ2-2; 9 nucleotides match TRBD1. The CDR3 spans 16 residues. The germline V gene has CDR1 MNHEY and CDR2 SMNVEV (reference sequence). Germline trimming cut 5 bases from V and 5 bases from J; bases unmatched to any gene: 9. CDR3: CASSPQQGAGTGELFF. The DNA for the CDR3 is TGTGCCAGCAGTCCACAACAGGGGGCAGGTACCGGGGAGCTGTTTTTT.